Given below is one T cell receptor beta chain in context. It has no known antigen specificity. It may be a read error: a sequence one base away is much more abundant. Amplification of TCR beta CDR3 regions was carried out from RNA transcripts. A first-round RT-PCR of the TCR CDR3 used the HTBI primer set with the Qiagen OneStep RT-PCR kit. A second multiplex PCR round built the libraries, followed by size selection and purification. Paired-end sequencing of the libraries was performed with 100 bp reads on an Illumina HiSeq2000. In the original analysis: SOAPnuke was used to process the raw data, with reads discarded if the reads contained adapters or uncalled bases, had a mean Phred below 15, or lacked an exact constant-primer or identifier match. High-quality paired reads were merged with COPE v1.2.5, and unique nucleotide sequences were defined as clonotypes. MiTCR v1.1 was used to align the clonotypes against IMGT TRBV, TRBD and TRBJ reference segments. Only V-J combinations with frequency above 0.0001, covering 99.2% of repertoires, were analysed. A TCS score was defined as the ratio of F50 (clonal expansion) to E x V (chaos), with BLOSUM62-based TCRdist applied between CDR3 peptides within each V-J. Welch's t-statistics and random forest reduced roughly 540 V-J features to 10 to 15, which were used in a naive Bayes classifier (R e1071). The similarity between thyroid and blood repertoires was quantified using the Morisita-Horn index. TCRdb cleaned the public reads at Q25 with fastp, built clones with MiXCR and kept in-frame beta chains. CDR3 protein duplicates are merged, each entry listing the most common genes and DNA. These V and J calls are TCRdb output, not the study's own analysis. The sample table contains about 50,000 distinct CDR3 sequences; only one count was recorded for around 49% of them. Together, the top ten hold roughly 32% of the sample.

These data are taken from a study of T cells in Graves' hyperthyroidism and ophthalmopathy (dated by TCRdb to between 2018 and 2021). Describing the broader study: TCR V-J signatures able to tell the groups apart were searched for in a discovery cohort of 90 to 100 patients, of whom more than 40 had Graves' ophthalmopathy and roughly 58 had stable Graves' hyperthyroidism. Prospective prediction of ophthalmopathy was tested in an independent validation cohort consisting of about 20 hyperthyroidism patients and approximately 16 patients who later progressed to ophthalmopathy. For training and testing, the 80 to 100 patients in the discovery cohort were randomly divided in a 7:3 ratio. In six Graves' hyperthyroidism patients, the study also compared T-cell repertoires from thyroid tissue with T-cell repertoires from blood. After blood sampling, hyperthyroidism patients were treated with methimazole at a starting dose of 30 mg daily, and ophthalmopathy patients were treated with high-dose intravenous methylprednisolone. The paper reports TCR Vbeta CDR3 sequencing of approximately 130 peripheral blood samples: approximately 41 ophthalmopathy, over 70 hyperthyroidism and around 17 progressor patients. General study outcomes and caveats: In validation, the model predicted progression to ophthalmopathy with just under 71% sensitivity and around 72% specificity, a median of 6.5 months before onset. In cross-validation, a model built on a 13 V-J signature told ophthalmopathy apart from stable hyperthyroidism with approximately 91% sensitivity and around 81% specificity, and in testing the same model reached 80%/75%. Most expanded thyroid clonotypes (frequency above 0.001) were also detected in blood, suggesting blood repertoires may reflect thyroid immune responses. Sample size was not statistically predetermined, and blinding of investigators to group allocation was not performed.

Stable Graves' hyperthyroidism was defined as no progression to ophthalmopathy during 18 months of follow-up. Hyperthyroidism patients were aged 18 to 65 years and newly diagnosed, with disease duration of less than 2 months. Exclusion was applied to patients with uncontrolled infections, other autoimmune diseases, pregnancy or lactation. Diagnoses were established on the basis of clinical symptoms, serum thyroxine and TRAb, thyroid ultrasound, and orbital computed tomography. Total RNA was extracted using Trizol reagent, and RNA quality was assessed on an Agilent 2100 Bioanalyzer. The germline V gene (reference sequence) gives CDR1 as DFQATT and CDR2 as SNEGSKA. The CDR3 has 13 amino acids, counting the end cysteine and phenylalanine. The retained sequence is limited to the CDR3, 39 bases, with the frame set at the first base.

The sample comprised peripheral blood or thyroid tissue (not recorded which). Recombination joined TRBV20-1 with TRBJ2-5, with 8 bases matching TRBD2. The receptor comes from a woman aged 45-60 years with Graves' hyperthyroidism. The nucleotide sequence is given as TGCAGTACTAGCGGACGGACCGGGGAGACCCAGTACTTC. Its protein product is CSTSGRTGETQYF.